This TCR beta chain stems from a study of Ad26.COV2.S vaccination and SARS-CoV-2 variants. Study details: Participant was drawn from the COV1001 Ad26.COV2.S trial arm.

Indicated treatment: about 20 received Ad26.COV2.S at low or high dose, single or two shots; 5 received placebo; per-sample allocation not given. Samples analyzed were those drawn on day 63 after the first vaccine or placebo injection. Measured with immunoSEQ multiplex PCR; TCRdb has only the in-frame clones, and not every one. The sample shows fewer than 900,000 clones, roughly 90% of them seen only once. Study-level findings and limits: People who got the vaccine had more spike-specific TCR breadth than people who got placebo.

Germline loops: CDR1 LNHDA, CDR2 SQIVND (reference sequence). The CDR3 totals 14 residues. V was pared by 6 bases and J by 4 bases, with 5 bases of the junction left unmatched. This clone showed up just once. Its antigen is as yet unknown. The sequence was collected from a person aged 18-60 years who received the Ad26.COV2.S COVID-19 vaccine or a placebo. The gene calls are TRBV19 and TRBJ2-2; 7 positions agree with TRBD1. The source was peripheral blood, collected in a trial of Ad26.COV2.S vaccine versus placebo. CDR3 loop: CASRATGRTGELFF. The CDR3 DNA reads TGTGCCAGTAGGGCGACAGGGCGCACCGGGGAGCTGTTTTTT.